The 16 T cell receptor beta chains below were found in one sample sequenced in a study of cytomegalovirus exposure and HLA in healthy donors. Profiling relied on immunoSEQ multiplex PCR, and the TCRdb table lists in-frame clones only, not all of them. The sample contains 120,000 to 150,000 clones, approximately 86% of which appear only once. Sequencing input: PBMCs. These receptors were obtained from a man aged 18 to 30 in good health and CMV-seropositive.

The chain combines TRBV15 with TRBJ2-7; D is ambiguous. Germline CDR1 is LNHNV and CDR2 is YYDKDF (reference sequence). Trimming took 6 bases from V and 3 from J, leaving 9 bases between them. The CDR3 runs to 12 residues. The CDR3 coding sequence is TGTGCCACCAGTGATAGCAACTACGAGCAGTACTTC. This gives the protein CATSDSNYEQYF.

This sequence joins TRBV2 and TRBJ2-3, with 14 bases matching TRBD2. Trimming cost V 6 bases and J 5 bases; bases outside gene matches: 1. This CDR3 region has 14 residues. CDR1 SNHLY and CDR2 FYNNEI come from the germline V gene. For the CDR3, the DNA is TGTGCCAGCAGGGGGACTAGCGGGGGAGATACGCAGTATTTT. This encodes CASRGTSGGDTQYF.

The chain links TRBV19 to TRBJ1-1; D not resolved. The CDR3 spans 14 residues. Trimming left V 4 bases short and J 3 bases short, with 12 bases between. Germline loops: CDR1 LNHDA, CDR2 SQIVND (reference sequence). Here the CDR3 DNA reads TGTGCCAGTAGTACTCGAGGCGGGTACACTGAAGCTTTCTTT. It translates to CASSTRGGYTEAFF.

The V gene is TRBV29-1, the J gene TRBJ1-2; D remains ambiguous. The CDR3 has 14 amino acids. The V gene's germline CDR1 is SQVTM and CDR2 ANQGSEA. Deletions cut 2 bases from V and 0 bases from J, with 10 bases between. The CDR3 DNA follows: TGCAGCGTTGAATCGAGCCGAACTAACTATGGCTACACCTTC. The encoded protein is CSVESSRTNYGYTF.

The gene calls are TRBV6-4 and TRBJ1-2, with no clear D. The CDR3 has 13 amino acids. V dropped 3 bases and J dropped 4 bases, with 9 bases sitting between them. The germline V gene encodes CDR1 MRHNA and CDR2 SNTAGT. CDR3 DNA sequence: TGTGCCAGCAGTGAGCACGGGTCCTATGGCTACACCTTC. Its protein is CASSEHGSYGYTF.

The chain combines TRBV5-6 with TRBJ1-2; D remains unclear. This CDR3 contains 14 residues. Trimming shortened V by 4 bases and J by 1 base, and 11 bases separated the two germline ends. Germline V gene lookup returns CDR1 SGHDT and CDR2 YYEEEE. CDR3 protein: CASSGGSLNYGYTF. The CDR3 DNA reads TGTGCCAGCAGCGGCGGGAGCCTTAACTATGGCTACACCTTC. The full variable domain, its missing parts supplied by reference TRBV5-6 and TRBJ1-2, is DAGVTQSPTHLIKTRGQQVTLRCSPKSGHDTVSWYQQALGQGPQFIFQYYEEEERQRGNFPDRFSGHQFPNYSSELNVNALLLGDSALYLCASSGGSLNYGYTFGSGTRLTVV.

This rearrangement joins TRBV18 to TRBJ2-1; TRBD2 matches 9 bases. Germline values: CDR1 KGHSH, CDR2 LQKENI. Trimming at V came to 3 bases and at J to 6 bases, leaving 6 bases not matched to a gene. The CDR3 runs to 15 residues. In nucleotides, the CDR3 is TGTGCCAGCTCACCCAGGACTAGCGTTGTCAATGAGCAGTTCTTC. Protein sequence: CASSPRTSVVNEQFF.

This rearrangement joins TRBV5-1 to TRBJ2-3; a weak D match, TRBD2 (5 bases). CDR3 length equals 15 residues. Trimming shortened V by 0 bases and J by 6 bases, and 14 bases separated the two germline ends. Germline CDR1 is SGHRS and CDR2 is YFSETQ. CDR3: CASSLVGLAVDTQYF. The CDR3, as DNA: TGCGCCAGCAGCTTGGTAGGGCTAGCTGTGGATACGCAGTATTTT.

This chain links TRBV4-1 with TRBJ2-1, with D perhaps TRBD2 (6 bases). Germline lookup yields CDR1 MGHRA and CDR2 YSYEKL. The CDR3 sequence is 14 residues long. Trimming took off 1 base at V and 2 bases at J, with 6 bases between the two ends. The chain's CDR3 is CASSQASAYNEQFF. The DNA for the CDR3 is TGCGCCAGCAGCCAAGCTAGCGCCTACAATGAGCAGTTCTTC.

The chain has TRBV2 and TRBJ1-5, with 7 positions matching TRBD1. V gave up 5 bases and J gave up 0 bases; unmatched junction bases: 4. The CDR3 extends over 15 amino acids. The germline CDR1 and CDR2 sequences are SNHLY and FYNNEI. CDR3 DNA sequence: TGTGCCAGCAGTTCGGGACAGAATAGCAATCAGCCCCAGCATTTT. This gives the protein CASSSGQNSNQPQHF.

Worth noting for this clone: Other nucleotide sequences from this sample produce the same CDR3. The chain employs TRBV15 and TRBJ1-4; the match to TRBD1 covers 9 bases. Unmatched junction bases numbered 2, after V lost 1 base and J lost 8 bases. The CDR3 totals 14 residues. Germline-derived CDR1 and CDR2 are LNHNV and YYDKDF (reference sequence). CDR3: CATSRGQGEEKLFF. The CDR3 region has the DNA TGTGCCACCAGCAGAGGACAGGGGGAGGAAAAACTGTTTTTT.

The CDR3: CASSLGGGAYTGELFF. The CDR3 nucleotides read TGTGCCAGCAGCTTAGGTGGGGGCGCATACACCGGGGAGCTGTTTTTT. J is TRBJ2-2 and V is TRBV7-9; possible D gene TRBD1, 6 bases. Germline loops: CDR1 SEHNR, CDR2 FQNEAQ (reference sequence). This CDR3 spans 16 amino acids. Trimming removed 1 base at V and 3 bases at J, with 12 bases between.

J is TRBJ2-7 and V is TRBV19, with 8 bases matching TRBD1. V was clipped by 6 bases and J by 3 bases; unmatched bases: 10. Germline V gene sequence: CDR1 LNHDA, CDR2 SQIVND (reference sequence). The CDR3 is made up of 15 amino acids. The CDR3 region is CASSTSRGQGYEQYF. The CDR3, as DNA: TGTGCCAGTAGCACAAGCAGGGGGCAAGGCTACGAGCAGTACTTC.

This chain links TRBV9 with TRBJ2-3; no reliable D call. Trimming shortened V by 0 bases and J by 1 base, and 9 bases separated the two germline ends. Per the germline V gene, CDR1 is SGDLS and CDR2 is YYNGEE. This CDR3 is built from 15 residues. CDR3 residues: CASSVEPSGTDTQYF. CDR3 in DNA: TGTGCCAGCAGCGTAGAACCCAGCGGCACAGATACGCAGTATTTT.

This sequence joins TRBV21-1 and TRBJ1-2; TRBD1, the D gene given by the table, was not confirmed from the DNA. TRBV21-1 is shown as a pseudogene. The CDR3 contains 15 residues. The CDR3 protein is CASSKKAGGGPGYTF. CDR3 sequence (DNA): TGTGCCAGCAGCAAAAAGGCAGGAGGGGGCCCAGGCTACACCTTC.

This chain connects TRBV2 to TRBJ1-1; possible D gene TRBD1, 5 bases. The length of the CDR3 is 14 residues. CDR1 is SNHLY and CDR2 is FYNNEI in the germline V gene. Trimming removed 7 bases at V and 5 bases at J, with 17 bases between. The CDR3 loop is CASTKGRVGTEAFF. CDR3 bases: TGTGCCAGCACCAAGGGGAGGGTGGGGACTGAAGCTTTCTTT. Together with reference TRBV2 and TRBJ1-1, the CDR3 gives the full variable domain: EPEVTQTPSHQVTQMGQEVILRCVPISNHLYFYWYRQILGQKVEFLVSFYNNEISEKSEIFDDQFSVERPDGSNFTLKIRSTKLEDSAMYFCASTKGRVGTEAFFGQGTRLTVV.